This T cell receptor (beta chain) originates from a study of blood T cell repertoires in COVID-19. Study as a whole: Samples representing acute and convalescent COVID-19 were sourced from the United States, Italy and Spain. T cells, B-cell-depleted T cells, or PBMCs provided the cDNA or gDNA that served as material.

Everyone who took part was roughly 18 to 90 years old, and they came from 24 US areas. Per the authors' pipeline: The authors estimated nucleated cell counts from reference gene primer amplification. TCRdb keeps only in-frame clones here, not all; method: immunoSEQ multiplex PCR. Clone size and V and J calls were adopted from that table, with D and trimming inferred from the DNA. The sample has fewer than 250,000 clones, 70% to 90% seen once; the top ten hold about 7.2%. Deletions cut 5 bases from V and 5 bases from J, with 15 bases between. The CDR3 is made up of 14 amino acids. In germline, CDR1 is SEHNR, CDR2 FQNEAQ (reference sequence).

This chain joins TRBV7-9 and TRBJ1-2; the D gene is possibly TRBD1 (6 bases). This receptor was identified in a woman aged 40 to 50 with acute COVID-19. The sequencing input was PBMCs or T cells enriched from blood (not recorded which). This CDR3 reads CASSALRGDYGYTF. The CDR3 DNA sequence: TGTGCCAGCAGCGCCCTCAGGGGCGATTATGGCTACACCTTC.